The clone carrying this T cell receptor beta chain is deemed medium-sized. This CDR3 comprises 15 residues. Germline V gene data show CDR1 as ENHRY and CDR2 as SYGVKD. Trimming pared 1 base from V and 5 bases from J, leaving 11 bases between. TCRdb called the 5' RACE reads again in MiXCR, with one record for every CDR3 protein. In the table there are 25,000 to 40,000 distinct CDR3 sequences, approximately 30% of which are singletons. The sequenced sample consisted of naive CD4+ T cells sorted from a lymph node. Subset denoted: naive CD4+ T cells, CD4+CD45RA+CD25-. The clonotype comes from a female donor with breast cancer. The genes are TRBV10-3 and TRBJ2-2; D may be TRBD1 or TRBD2 (5 bases each). CDR3: CAISEYGTDTGELFF. The CDR3, as DNA: TGTGCCATCAGTGAGTACGGGACCGATACCGGGGAGCTGTTTTTT.